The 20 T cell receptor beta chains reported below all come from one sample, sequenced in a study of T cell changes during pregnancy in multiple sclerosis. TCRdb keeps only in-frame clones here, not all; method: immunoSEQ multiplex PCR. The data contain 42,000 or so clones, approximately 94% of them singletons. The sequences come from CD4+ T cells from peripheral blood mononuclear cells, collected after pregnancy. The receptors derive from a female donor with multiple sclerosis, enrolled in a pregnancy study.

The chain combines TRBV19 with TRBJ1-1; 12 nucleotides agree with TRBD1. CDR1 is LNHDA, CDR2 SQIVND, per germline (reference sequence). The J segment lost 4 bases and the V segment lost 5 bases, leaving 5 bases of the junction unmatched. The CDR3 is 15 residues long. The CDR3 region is CASSPGQGAFTEAFF. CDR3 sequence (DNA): TGTGCCAGTAGTCCGGGACAGGGGGCGTTCACTGAAGCTTTCTTT.

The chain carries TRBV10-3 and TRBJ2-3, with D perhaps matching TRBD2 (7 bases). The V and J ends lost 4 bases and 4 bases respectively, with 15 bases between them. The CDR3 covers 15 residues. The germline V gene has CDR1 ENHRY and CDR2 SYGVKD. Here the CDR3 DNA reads TGTGCCATCAGTGTGTCGAGGGGGGGCCCAGATACGCAGTATTTT. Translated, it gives CAISVSRGGPDTQYF.

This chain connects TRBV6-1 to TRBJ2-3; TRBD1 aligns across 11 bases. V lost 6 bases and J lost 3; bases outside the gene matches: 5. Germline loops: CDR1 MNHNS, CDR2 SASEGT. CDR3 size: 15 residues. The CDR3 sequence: CASRGTGGRTDTQYF. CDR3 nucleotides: TGTGCCAGCAGGGGGACAGGGGGTCGGACAGATACGCAGTATTTT.

CDR3 DNA sequence: TGCGCCAGCAGCTTGGTCGAAGGGCGGGACTATGGCTACACCTTC. Translating it yields CASSLVEGRDYGYTF. This sequence joins TRBV5-1 and TRBJ1-2; no reliable D call. V lost 0 bases, J lost 3 bases, and 12 bases lay in between. This CDR3 has 15 residues. Germline loops: CDR1 SGHRS, CDR2 YFSETQ.

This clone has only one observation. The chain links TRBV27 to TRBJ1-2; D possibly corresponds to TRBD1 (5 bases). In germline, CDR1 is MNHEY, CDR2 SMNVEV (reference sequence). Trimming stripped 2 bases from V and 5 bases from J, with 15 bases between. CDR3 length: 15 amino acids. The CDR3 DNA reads TGTGCCAGCAGTTTAGGGGGGTCCTCTCCATATGGCTACACCTTC. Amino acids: CASSLGGSSPYGYTF.

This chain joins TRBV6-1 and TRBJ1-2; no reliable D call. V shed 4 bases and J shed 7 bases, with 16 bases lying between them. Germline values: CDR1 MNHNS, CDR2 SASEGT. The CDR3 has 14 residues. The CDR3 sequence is CASSARGSLFGYTF. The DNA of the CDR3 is TGTGCCAGCAGTGCTCGGGGTTCCTTGTTTGGCTACACCTTC.

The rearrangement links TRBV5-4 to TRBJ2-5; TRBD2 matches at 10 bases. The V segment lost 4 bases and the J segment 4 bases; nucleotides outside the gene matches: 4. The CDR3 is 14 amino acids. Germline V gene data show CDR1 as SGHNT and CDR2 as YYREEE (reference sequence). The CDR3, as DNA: TGTGCCAGCAGCCTAAGCGGGGGGGCAGAGACCCAGTACTTC. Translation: CASSLSGGAETQYF. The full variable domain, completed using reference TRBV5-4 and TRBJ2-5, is ETGVTQSPTHLIKTRGQQVTLRCSSQSGHNTVSWYQQALGQGPQFIFQYYREEENGRGNFPPRFSGLQFPNYSSELNVNALELDDSALYLCASSLSGGAETQYFGPGTRLLVL.

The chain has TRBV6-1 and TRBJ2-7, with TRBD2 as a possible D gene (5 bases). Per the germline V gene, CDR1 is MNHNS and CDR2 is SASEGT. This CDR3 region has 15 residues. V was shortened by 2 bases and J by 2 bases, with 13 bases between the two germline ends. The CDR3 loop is CASSEMGGLPYEQYF. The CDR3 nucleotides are TGTGCCAGCAGTGAAATGGGCGGGCTGCCCTACGAGCAGTACTTC.

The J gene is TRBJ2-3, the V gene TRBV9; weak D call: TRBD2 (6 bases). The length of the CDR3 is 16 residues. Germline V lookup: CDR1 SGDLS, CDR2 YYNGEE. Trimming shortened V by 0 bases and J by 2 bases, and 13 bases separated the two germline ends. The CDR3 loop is CASSVAPSVNTDTQYF. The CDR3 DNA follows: TGTGCCAGCAGCGTAGCCCCTAGCGTTAACACAGATACGCAGTATTTT.

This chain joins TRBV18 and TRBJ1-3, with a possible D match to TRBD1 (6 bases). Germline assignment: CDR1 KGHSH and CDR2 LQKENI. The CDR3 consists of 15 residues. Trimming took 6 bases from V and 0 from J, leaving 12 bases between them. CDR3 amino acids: CASSSQGHSGNTIYF. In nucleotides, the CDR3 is TGTGCCAGCTCCTCTCAGGGGCACTCTGGAAACACCATATATTTT.

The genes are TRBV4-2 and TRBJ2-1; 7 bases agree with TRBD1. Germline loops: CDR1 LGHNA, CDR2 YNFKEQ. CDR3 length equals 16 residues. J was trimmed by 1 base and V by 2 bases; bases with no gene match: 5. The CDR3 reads CASSQTQGSSYNEQFF. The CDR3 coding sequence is TGTGCCAGCAGCCAAACACAGGGGTCTTCCTACAATGAGCAGTTCTTC.

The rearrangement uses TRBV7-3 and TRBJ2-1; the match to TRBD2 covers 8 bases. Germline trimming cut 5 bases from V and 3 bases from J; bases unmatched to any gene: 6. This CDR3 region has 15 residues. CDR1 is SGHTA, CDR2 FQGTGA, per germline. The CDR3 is CASSLPGTSYNEQFF. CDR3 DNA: TGTGCCAGCAGCCTCCCCGGGACTAGCTACAATGAGCAGTTCTTC.

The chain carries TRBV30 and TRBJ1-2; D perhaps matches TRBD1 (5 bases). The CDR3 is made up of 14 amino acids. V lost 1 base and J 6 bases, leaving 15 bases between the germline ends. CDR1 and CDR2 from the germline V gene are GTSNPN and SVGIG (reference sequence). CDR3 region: CAWSALPGYDGYTF. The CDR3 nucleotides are TGTGCCTGGAGTGCCCTCCCAGGGTACGATGGCTACACCTTC. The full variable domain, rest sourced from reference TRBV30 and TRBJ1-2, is SQTIHQWPATLVQPVGSPLSLECTVEGTSNPNLYWYRQAAGRGLQLLFYSVGIGQISSEVPQNLSASRPQDRQFILSSKKLLLSDSGFYLCAWSALPGYDGYTFGSGTRLTVV.

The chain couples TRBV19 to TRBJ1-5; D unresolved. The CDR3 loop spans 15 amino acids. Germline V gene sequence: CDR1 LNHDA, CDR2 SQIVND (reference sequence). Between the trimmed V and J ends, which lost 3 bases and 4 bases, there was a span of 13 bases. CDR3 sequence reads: CASSIEGLANQPQHF. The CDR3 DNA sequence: TGTGCCAGTAGTATTGAAGGATTAGCAAATCAGCCCCAGCATTTT.

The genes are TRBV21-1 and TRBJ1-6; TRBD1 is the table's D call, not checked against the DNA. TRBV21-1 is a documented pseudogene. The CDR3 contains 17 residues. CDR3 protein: CASSKEKGTGMNSPLHF. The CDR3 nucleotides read TGTGCCAGCAGCAAAGAAAAAGGGACAGGGATGAATTCACCCCTCCACTTT.

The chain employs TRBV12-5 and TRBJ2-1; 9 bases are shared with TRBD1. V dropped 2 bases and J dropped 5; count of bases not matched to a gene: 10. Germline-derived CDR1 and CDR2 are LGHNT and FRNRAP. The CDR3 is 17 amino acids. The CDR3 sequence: CASGLTVGTGHDNEQFF. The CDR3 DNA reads TGTGCTAGTGGTTTGACGGTTGGGACAGGGCACGACAATGAGCAGTTCTTC. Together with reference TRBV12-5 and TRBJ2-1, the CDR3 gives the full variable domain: DARVTQTPRHKVTEMGQEVTMRCQPILGHNTVFWYRQTMMQGLELLAYFRNRAPLDDSGMPKDRFSAEMPDATLATLKIQPSEPRDSAVYFCASGLTVGTGHDNEQFFGPGTRLTVL.

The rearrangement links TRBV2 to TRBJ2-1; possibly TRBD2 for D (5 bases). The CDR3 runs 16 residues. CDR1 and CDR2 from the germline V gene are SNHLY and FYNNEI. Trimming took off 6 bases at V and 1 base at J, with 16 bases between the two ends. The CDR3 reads CASRPPGLRSYNEQFF. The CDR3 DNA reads TGTGCCAGCAGACCACCTGGACTGAGGTCCTACAATGAGCAGTTCTTC.

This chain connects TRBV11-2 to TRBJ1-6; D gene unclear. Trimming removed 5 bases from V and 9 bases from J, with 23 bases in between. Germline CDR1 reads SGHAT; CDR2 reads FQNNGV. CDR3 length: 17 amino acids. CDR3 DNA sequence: TGTGCCAGCAGCCCATACAGCCTCCGGATCAGAGCTTCACCCCTCCACTTT. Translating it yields CASSPYSLRIRASPLHF.

The CDR3 region is CASSVASVGNTEAFF. In DNA, the CDR3 is TGTGCCAGCAGCGTAGCGTCGGTCGGGAACACTGAAGCTTTCTTT. The chain couples TRBV9 to TRBJ1-1; D is ambiguous. Germline values: CDR1 SGDLS, CDR2 YYNGEE. CDR3 length: 15 amino acids. With 0 bases removed from V and 1 base from J, the gap between germline ends came to 10 bases. Full variable domain (outside the CDR3, taken from reference TRBV9 and TRBJ1-1): DSGVTQTPKHLITATGQRVTLRCSPRSGDLSVYWYQQSLDQGLQFLIQYYNGEERAKGNILERFSAQQFPDLHSELNLSSLELGDSALYFCASSVASVGNTEAFFGQGTRLTVV.

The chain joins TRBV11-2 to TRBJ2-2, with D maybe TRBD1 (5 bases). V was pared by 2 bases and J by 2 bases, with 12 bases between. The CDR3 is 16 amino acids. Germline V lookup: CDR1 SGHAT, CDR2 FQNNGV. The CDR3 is CASSLWQGPNTGELFF. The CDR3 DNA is TGTGCCAGCAGCTTATGGCAGGGCCCTAACACCGGGGAGCTGTTTTTT.